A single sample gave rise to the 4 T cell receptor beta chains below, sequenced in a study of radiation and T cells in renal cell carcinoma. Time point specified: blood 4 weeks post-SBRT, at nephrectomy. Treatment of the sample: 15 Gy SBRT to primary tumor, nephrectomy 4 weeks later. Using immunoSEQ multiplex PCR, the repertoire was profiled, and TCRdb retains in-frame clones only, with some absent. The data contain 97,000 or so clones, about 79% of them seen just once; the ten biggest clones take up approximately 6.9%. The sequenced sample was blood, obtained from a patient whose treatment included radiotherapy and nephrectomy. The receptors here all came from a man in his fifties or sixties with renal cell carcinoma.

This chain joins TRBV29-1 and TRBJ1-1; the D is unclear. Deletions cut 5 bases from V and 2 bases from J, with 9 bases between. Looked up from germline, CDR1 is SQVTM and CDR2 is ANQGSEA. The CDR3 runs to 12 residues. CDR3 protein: CSVLDLNTEAFF. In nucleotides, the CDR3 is TGCAGCGTTTTGGATCTAAACACTGAAGCTTTCTTT.

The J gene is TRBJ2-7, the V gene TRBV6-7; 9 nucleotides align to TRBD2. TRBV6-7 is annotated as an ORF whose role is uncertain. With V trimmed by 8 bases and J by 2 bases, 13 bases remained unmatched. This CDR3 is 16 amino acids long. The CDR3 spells CASRRAGGPITYEQYF. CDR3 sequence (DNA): TGTGCCAGCCGTCGGGCGGGAGGGCCTATCACCTACGAGCAGTACTTC.

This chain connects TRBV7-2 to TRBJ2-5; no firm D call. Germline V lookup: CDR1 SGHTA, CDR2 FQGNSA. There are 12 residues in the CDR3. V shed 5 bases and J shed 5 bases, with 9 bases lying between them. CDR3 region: CASSPFWETQYF. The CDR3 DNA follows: TGTGCCAGCAGCCCATTTTGGGAGACCCAGTACTTC.

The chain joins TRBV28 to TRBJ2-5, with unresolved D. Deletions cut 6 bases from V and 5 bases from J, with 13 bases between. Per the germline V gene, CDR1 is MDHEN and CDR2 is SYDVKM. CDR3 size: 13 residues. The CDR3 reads CASSPSISETQYF. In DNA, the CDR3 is TGTGCCAGCAGCCCCTCGATTTCTGAGACCCAGTACTTC.